The next 27 T cell receptor beta chains were all read from a single sample in a study of blood T cell repertoires in COVID-19. Profiling relied on immunoSEQ multiplex PCR, and the TCRdb table lists in-frame clones only, not all of them. The data hold roughly 130,000 clones, with around 76% observed a single time. Sequencing was performed on peripheral blood. These receptors all come from an elderly man with acute or convalescent COVID-19.

In this sample, this clone turned up a few times. The rearrangement links TRBV20-1 to TRBJ2-7; D is unresolved. Germline V lookup: CDR1 DFQATT, CDR2 SNEGSKA (reference sequence). Between the trimmed V and J ends, which lost 3 bases and 6 bases, there was a span of 9 bases. The CDR3 runs to 11 residues. In nucleotides, the CDR3 is TGCAGTGCTAGTGACAATTCCGAGCAGTACTTC. This sequence encodes CSASDNSEQYF.

This rearrangement joins TRBV2 to TRBJ1-6, with D unresolved. CDR3 size: 15 residues. Germline CDR1 reads SNHLY; CDR2 reads FYNNEI. V gave up 4 bases and J gave up 8 bases, with 15 bases separating them. The CDR3 DNA reads as TGTGCCAGCAGTGCGAGGGTCGGGTCCTATTCACCCCTCCACTTT. Protein product: CASSARVGSYSPLHF.

The chain links TRBV5-1 to TRBJ2-2; maybe TRBD1 (6 bases). Germline V CDR1 and CDR2: SGHRS, YFSETQ. This CDR3 is 15 amino acids long. V shed 1 base and J shed 3 bases, with 10 bases lying between them. The CDR3 DNA reads as TGCGCCAGCAGCTTGACTACAGGGTACACCGGGGAGCTGTTTTTT. Amino acid sequence: CASSLTTGYTGELFF.

This clone was seen once. The chain has TRBV20-1 and TRBJ1-4; 7 nucleotides line up with TRBD1. Germline-derived CDR1 and CDR2 are DFQATT and SNEGSKA (reference sequence). V shed 4 bases, J shed 11 bases, and the junction held 7 bases outside the gene matches. The CDR3 runs 12 residues. The CDR3 DNA follows: TGCAGTGCTATTGACAGGGAACAGAAACTGTTTTTT. Encoded protein: CSAIDREQKLFF.

V gene TRBV11-3 combines with J gene TRBJ2-1; TRBD1 matches 10 bases. CDR1 is SGHNT and CDR2 is YENEEA in the germline V gene. With 2 bases clipped from V and 6 bases from J, the junction kept 7 bases outside the gene matches. This CDR3 is built from 16 residues. As DNA, the CDR3 is TGTGCCAGCAGCTTATTGGGGACAGGGGCGAGCAATGAGCAGTTCTTC. Residues: CASSLLGTGASNEQFF.

V gene TRBV6-6 combines with J gene TRBJ2-2; 7 positions match TRBD1. Germline CDR1 is MNHNY and CDR2 is SVGAGI (reference sequence). The junction had 4 bases not matched to a gene; V was cut back by 6 bases and J by 0 bases. This CDR3 comprises 15 residues. CDR3 DNA: TGTGCCAGCAGCCGAGGGACAGCGAACACCGGGGAGCTGTTTTTT. Protein: CASSRGTANTGELFF.

V is TRBV29-1 and J is TRBJ2-1; weak D call: TRBD2 (6 bases). Germline lookup yields CDR1 SQVTM and CDR2 ANQGSEA. CDR3 length equals 13 residues. Trimming cost V 7 bases and J 1 base, with 11 bases left between them. The CDR3 region is CSGGTVSYNEQFF. The DNA for the CDR3 is TGCAGCGGTGGGACTGTGTCCTACAATGAGCAGTTCTTC.

J is TRBJ1-1 and V is TRBV2; no clear D gene. This CDR3 has 14 residues. Germline V CDR1 and CDR2: SNHLY, FYNNEI. V lost 3 bases and J 1 base, leaving 9 bases between the germline ends. The CDR3 DNA reads TGTGCCAGCAGTGAGAAGATGGCGAACACTGAAGCTTTCTTT. Translated: CASSEKMANTEAFF.

This clone was observed once. The chain uses TRBV14 and TRBJ2-2; possibly TRBD2 for D (5 bases). The germline V and J ends were trimmed by 0 bases and 5 bases, with 10 bases remaining between them. Per germline, CDR1 SGHDN and CDR2 FVKESK. This CDR3 comprises 15 residues. For the CDR3, the DNA is TGTGCCAGCAGCCAAGAGAGGGTAGGAACCGGGGAGCTGTTTTTT. Translated: CASSQERVGTGELFF.

The chain joins TRBV10-3 to TRBJ1-2; possible D gene TRBD1, 5 bases. Germline CDR1 and CDR2: ENHRY and SYGVKD. The CDR3 loop spans 12 amino acids. Trimming removed 0 bases from V and 7 bases from J, with 6 bases in between. The CDR3 DNA is TGTGCCATCAGTGAGTCCAGGGTTGGCTACACCTTC. Its translation is CAISESRVGYTF.

This chain links TRBV7-6 with TRBJ2-5; D is ambiguous. In germline, CDR1 is SGHVS, CDR2 FNYEAQ. Trimming shortened V by 1 base and J by 1 base, and 7 bases separated the two germline ends. The CDR3 is 14 residues long. This chain's CDR3 is CASSLGHIQETQYF. The CDR3 region has the DNA TGTGCCAGCAGCTTAGGGCATATCCAAGAGACCCAGTACTTC.

The chain recombines TRBV7-2 with TRBJ1-3, with a weak D call TRBD1 (6 bases). The CDR3 has 19 amino acids. The ends were cut back, 2 bases at V and 9 bases at J, with 29 bases in the middle. The V gene's germline CDR1 is SGHTA and CDR2 FQGNSA. CDR3 in DNA: TGTGCCAGCAGCTTATCCCGCCGTGTTGGCAGGGGTATAGGTGGCACCATATATTTT. Its translation is CASSLSRRVGRGIGGTIYF.

This clone was found once. The chain has TRBV5-1 and TRBJ1-2; 10 bases fit TRBD1. The V gene's germline CDR1 is SGHRS and CDR2 YFSETQ. V dropped 2 bases and J dropped 11; count of bases not matched to a gene: 9. CDR3 length: 14 residues. The CDR3 spells CASSLPGQGVGYTF. CDR3 coding DNA: TGCGCCAGCAGCTTACCAGGACAGGGGGTTGGGTACACCTTC.

The chain uses TRBV28 and TRBJ1-6; possible D gene TRBD1, 6 bases. The length of the CDR3 is 14 residues. CDR1 and CDR2 (germline): MDHEN, SYDVKM. V was pared by 6 bases and J by 9 bases, with 15 bases between. For the CDR3, the DNA is TGTGCCAGCAGCCGTGGACAGCCGAGTTCACCCCTCCACTTT. Translation: CASSRGQPSSPLHF. The complete variable domain, with remaining parts taken from reference TRBV28 and TRBJ1-6, reads DVKVTQSSRYLVKRTGEKVFLECVQDMDHENMFWYRQDPGLGLRLIYFSYDVKMKEKGDIPEGYSVSREKKERFSLILESASTNQTSMYLCASSRGQPSSPLHFGNGTRLTVT.

V gene TRBV5-1 combines with J gene TRBJ2-3; TRBD1 matches at 7 bases. The CDR3 sequence is 14 residues long. With 4 bases clipped from V and 2 bases from J, the junction kept 4 bases outside the gene matches. In germline, CDR1 is SGHRS, CDR2 YFSETQ. The CDR3 is CASSTGQVTDTQYF. In DNA form, the CDR3 reads TGCGCCAGCAGCACCGGACAGGTCACAGATACGCAGTATTTT.

This rearrangement joins TRBV7-2 to TRBJ1-2; D not resolved. Germline assignment: CDR1 SGHTA and CDR2 FQGNSA. The V end was cut by 5 bases, the J end by 1 base, with 8 bases between. This CDR3 is 13 amino acids long. CDR3 residues: CASSRGNNYGYTF. The DNA for the CDR3 is TGTGCCAGCAGCCGCGGCAATAACTATGGCTACACCTTC.

As DNA, the CDR3 is TGCGCCAGCAGCCTCGGACAGGGAGGCCCAAATGGCTACACCTTC. This codes for CASSLGQGGPNGYTF. The V and J genes are TRBV5-1 and TRBJ1-2; 8 positions agree with TRBD1. J gave up 6 bases and V 4 bases, and 11 bases lay outside the gene matches. The CDR3 runs 15 residues. Looked up from germline, CDR1 is SGHRS and CDR2 is YFSETQ.

The V call is TRBV9, the J call TRBJ1-6, with D unresolved. The V end was cut by 3 bases, the J end by 10 bases, with 11 bases between. Germline V gene sequence: CDR1 SGDLS, CDR2 YYNGEE. The CDR3 extends over 13 amino acids. As DNA, the CDR3 is TGTGCCAGCAGCGCGGCCTCGCGGTCACCCCTCCACTTT. Its protein is CASSAASRSPLHF.

This clone was observed a few times. The chain has TRBV6-4 and TRBJ1-1; D unresolved. The CDR3 has 16 residues. Germline values: CDR1 MRHNA, CDR2 SNTAGT. V was shortened by 6 bases and J by 0 bases, with 17 bases between the two germline ends. In DNA form, the CDR3 reads TGTGCCAGCAGAATGGACGGAGGAACGATGAACACTGAAGCTTTCTTT. It specifies CASRMDGGTMNTEAFF.

The sample holds one count of this clone. This chain joins TRBV5-1 and TRBJ2-5; D might be TRBD1 (8 bases). Trimming took off 4 bases at V and 1 base at J, with 17 bases between the two ends. Germline V lookup: CDR1 SGHRS, CDR2 YFSETQ. This CDR3 contains 16 residues. The CDR3 nucleotides are TGCGCCAGCAGCAGCACAGGGGGACTATTCCAAGAGACCCAGTACTTC. Protein sequence: CASSSTGGLFQETQYF.

This clone was seen at least ten times. The rearrangement links TRBV27 to TRBJ1-6; D gene ambiguous. Per germline, CDR1 MNHEY and CDR2 SMNVEV (reference sequence). This CDR3 region has 14 residues. V shed 2 bases and J shed 1 base, with 3 bases lying between them. The CDR3 loop is CASSLTSYNSPLHF. CDR3 sequence (DNA): TGTGCCAGCAGTTTAACATCCTATAATTCACCCCTCCACTTT.

This chain joins TRBV6-6 and TRBJ2-7, with D tentatively TRBD1 (5 bases). The CDR3 is made up of 14 amino acids. Germline CDR1 is MNHNY and CDR2 is SVGAGI (reference sequence). V was pared by 7 bases and J by 2 bases, with 15 bases between. The CDR3 DNA sequence: TGTGCCAGCAAGGCTTCGGCAGGGACCTACGAGCAGTACTTC. Translating it yields CASKASAGTYEQYF.

In regard to this clone: One end of the junction varies from germline; a read error may be responsible. The V and J genes are TRBV20-1 and TRBJ1-2; D is unclear. The V gene's germline CDR1 is DFQATT and CDR2 SNEGSKA (reference sequence). This CDR3 is 8 amino acids long. The CDR3 nucleotides are TGCAGTGCTAGCCGGGAATTCTTC. Translated: CSASREFF.

The chain joins TRBV19 to TRBJ2-3, with D hard to call. The CDR3 loop spans 14 amino acids. Germline assignment: CDR1 LNHDA and CDR2 SQIVND (reference sequence). V lost 6 bases and J 6 bases, leaving 16 bases between the germline ends. CDR3 nucleotide sequence: TGTGCCAGTAGCCCCCTAAGTGTGTTGGATACGCAGTATTTT. Amino acids: CASSPLSVLDTQYF.

This clone was seen just once. This chain uses TRBV9 with TRBJ2-5, with TRBD1 identical over 11 bases. After removal of 3 bases from V and 5 bases from J, the junction contained 12 bases not matched to a gene. Germline loops: CDR1 SGDLS, CDR2 YYNGEE. The CDR3 is 17 amino acids. The DNA for the CDR3 is TGTGCCAGCAGCGCCCGTTTAAGGACAGGGGGCTTGGAGACCCAGTACTTC. As protein: CASSARLRTGGLETQYF.

The genes are TRBV7-9 and TRBJ2-1; D ambiguous. This CDR3 is 14 amino acids long. CDR1 is SEHNR, CDR2 FQNEAQ, per germline (reference sequence). V lost 1 base and J 4 bases, leaving 8 bases between the germline ends. The CDR3 loop reads CASSLEQLYNEQFF. DNA for the CDR3: TGTGCCAGCAGCTTAGAACAGTTGTACAATGAGCAGTTCTTC.

The chain combines TRBV7-6 with TRBJ2-3; 11 nucleotides align to TRBD2. V was pared by 2 bases and J by 5 bases, with 6 bases of the junction left unmatched. The CDR3 consists of 16 residues. Germline CDR1 SGHVS, CDR2 FNYEAQ. CDR3 DNA: TGTGCCAGCAGCTTAATAGCGGGGGGGCCGAAAGATACGCAGTATTTT. It translates to CASSLIAGGPKDTQYF.